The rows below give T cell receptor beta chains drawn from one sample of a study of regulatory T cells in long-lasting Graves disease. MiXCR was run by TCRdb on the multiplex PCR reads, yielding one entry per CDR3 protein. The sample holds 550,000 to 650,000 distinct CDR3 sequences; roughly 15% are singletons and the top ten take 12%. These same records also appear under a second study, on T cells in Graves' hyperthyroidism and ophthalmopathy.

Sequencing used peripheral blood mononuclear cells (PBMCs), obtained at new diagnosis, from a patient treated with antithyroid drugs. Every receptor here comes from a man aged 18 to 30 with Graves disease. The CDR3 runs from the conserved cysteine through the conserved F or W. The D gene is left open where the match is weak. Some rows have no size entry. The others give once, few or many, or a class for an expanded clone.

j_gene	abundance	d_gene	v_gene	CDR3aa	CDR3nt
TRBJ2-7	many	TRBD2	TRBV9	CASSASGSLPYEQYF	TGTGCCAGCAGCGCCAGCGGGAGCCTTCCATACGAGCAGTACTTC
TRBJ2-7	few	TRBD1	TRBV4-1	CASSHSGTGTYEQYF	TGCGCCAGCAGCCATTCCGGGACAGGGACCTACGAGCAGTACTTC
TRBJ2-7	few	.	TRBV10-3	CAISESTGTYEQYF	TGTGCCATCAGTGAGTCGACAGGTACCTACGAGCAGTACTTC
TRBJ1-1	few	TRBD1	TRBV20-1	CSARTGGGITEAFF	TGCAGTGCAAGGACAGGTGGGGGAATCACTGAAGCTTTCTTT
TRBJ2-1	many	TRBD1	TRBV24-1	CATSDSGQGMNNEQFF	TGTGCCACCAGTGATTCGGGACAGGGGATGAACAATGAGCAGTTCTTC
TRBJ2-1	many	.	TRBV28	CASSLRTGRDEQFF	TGTGCCAGCAGTTTGAGGACAGGGAGGGATGAGCAGTTCTTC
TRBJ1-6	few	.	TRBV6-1	CASSELAPPVGSPLHF	TGTGCCAGCAGTGAACTGGCCCCCCCGGTTGGTTCACCCCTCCACTTT
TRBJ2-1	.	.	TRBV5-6	CASSYLDGKGQFF	TGTGCCAGCAGCTACCTCGACGGGAAGGGGCAGTTCTTC
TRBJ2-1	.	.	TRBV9	CASSETSREGVYNEQFF	TGTGCCAGCAGCGAAACCTCCCGAGAGGGGGTATACAATGAGCAGTTCTTC
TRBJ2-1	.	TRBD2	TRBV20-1	CSARLAGVRNEQFF	TGCAGTGCGAGGCTAGCGGGAGTCCGCAATGAGCAGTTCTTC
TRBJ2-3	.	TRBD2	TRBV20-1	CSAGVVAGVPDTQYF	TGCAGTGCGGGTGTCGTAGCGGGAGTCCCAGATACGCAGTATTTT
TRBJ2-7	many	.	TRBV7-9	CASSPPEGSEQYF	TGTGCCAGCAGCCCCCCCGAGGGGAGCGAGCAGTACTTC
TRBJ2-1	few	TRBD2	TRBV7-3	CASSPRGLAGVGYNEQFF	TGTGCCAGCAGCCCCAGGGGGCTAGCGGGAGTGGGTTACAATGAGCAGTTCTTC
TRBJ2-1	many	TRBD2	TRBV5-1	CASSLAAGGPRNEQFF	TGCGCCAGCAGCTTGGCCGCGGGAGGGCCTCGCAATGAGCAGTTCTTC
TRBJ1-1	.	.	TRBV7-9	CASSLDYREDTEAFF	TGTGCCAGCAGCTTAGATTACAGGGAGGACACTGAAGCTTTCTTT
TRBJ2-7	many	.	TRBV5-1	CASSLGGQGSEEQYF	TGCGCCAGCAGCTTGGGCGGCCAGGGGTCGGAGGAGCAGTACTTC
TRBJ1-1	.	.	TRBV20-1	CSASLNTEAFF	TGCAGTGCTAGTCTGAACACTGAAGCTTTCTTT
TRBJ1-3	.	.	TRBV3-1	CASSQTGMTIYF	TGTGCCAGCAGCCAAACCGGGATGACCATATATTTT
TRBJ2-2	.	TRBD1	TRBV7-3	CASSVRQGGTGELFF	TGTGCCAGCAGCGTCCGACAGGGTGGCACCGGGGAGCTGTTTTTT
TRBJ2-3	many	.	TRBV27	CASSLVLLANTDTQYF	TGTGCCAGCAGTTTAGTCCTCCTAGCGAACACAGATACGCAGTATTTT
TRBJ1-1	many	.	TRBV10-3	CATGGGAGMGTEAFF	TGTGCCACCGGTGGGGGGGCAGGTATGGGCACTGAAGCTTTCTTT
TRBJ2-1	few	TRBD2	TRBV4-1	CASSQVREWPGNEQFF	TGCGCCAGCAGCCAAGTGCGGGAGTGGCCGGGGAATGAGCAGTTCTTC
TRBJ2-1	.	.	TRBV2	CASPETRLDRKVVVPYNEQFF	TGTGCCAGCCCCGAGACCCGCCTCGACAGGAAGGTGGTGGTCCCCTACAATGAGCAGTTCTTC
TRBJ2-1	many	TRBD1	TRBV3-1	CASSPGTGDDEQFF	TGTGCCAGCAGCCCCGGGACAGGGGACGATGAGCAGTTCTTC
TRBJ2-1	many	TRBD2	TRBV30	CAWSYSGGGAHNEQFF	TGTGCCTGGAGTTATTCGGGAGGAGGGGCTCATAATGAGCAGTTCTTC
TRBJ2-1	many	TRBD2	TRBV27	CASSLSTSGSYNEQFF	TGTGCCAGCAGTTTATCGACTAGCGGATCGTACAATGAGCAGTTCTTC
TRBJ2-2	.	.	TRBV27	CASSLNLAGELFF	TGTGCCAGCAGTTTAAATCTGGCCGGGGAGCTGTTTTTT
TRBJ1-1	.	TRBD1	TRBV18	CASSYTGADTEAFF	TGTGCCAGCTCGTATACAGGGGCGGACACTGAAGCTTTCTTT
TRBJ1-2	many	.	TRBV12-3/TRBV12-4	CASSARGDYGYTF	TGTGCCAGCAGCGCCAGGGGAGACTATGGCTACACCTTC
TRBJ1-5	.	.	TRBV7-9	CASSLEGLHAPQHF	TGTGCCAGCAGCTTAGAGGGCCTCCATGCGCCCCAGCATTTT
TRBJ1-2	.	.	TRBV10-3	CAISEVRQDRRGTGYTF	TGTGCCATCAGTGAAGTAAGACAGGACCGCCGGGGCACTGGCTACACCTTC
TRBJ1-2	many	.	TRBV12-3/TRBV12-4	CASSFQGYYGYTF	TGTGCCAGCAGTTTTCAGGGGTATTATGGCTACACCTTC
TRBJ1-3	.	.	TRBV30	CAWTFRAGWGGNTIYF	TGTGCCTGGACGTTCCGAGCAGGGTGGGGGGGAAACACCATATATTTT
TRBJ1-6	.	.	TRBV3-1	CASSRFSRNNSPLHF	TGTGCCAGCAGCCGATTCTCCAGGAATAATTCACCCCTCCACTTT
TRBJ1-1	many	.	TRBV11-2	CASSLGARATEAFF	TGTGCCAGCAGCTTAGGGGCAAGGGCTACTGAAGCTTTCTTT
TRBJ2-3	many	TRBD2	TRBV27	CASRYGLAGNTDTQYF	TGTGCCAGCAGATACGGACTAGCGGGAAACACAGATACGCAGTATTTT
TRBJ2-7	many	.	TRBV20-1	CSALKESSYEQYF	TGCAGTGCGTTAAAGGAGAGCTCCTACGAGCAGTACTTC
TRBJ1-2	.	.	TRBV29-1	CSVVGSNYGYTF	TGCAGCGTTGTTGGATCCAACTATGGCTACACCTTC
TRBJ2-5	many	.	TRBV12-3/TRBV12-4	CASSSPSQETQYF	TGTGCCAGCAGTTCCCCGAGCCAAGAGACCCAGTACTTC
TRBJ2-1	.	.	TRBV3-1	CASSPNRLTSYNEQFF	TGTGCCAGCAGCCCGAACAGGCTTACCTCCTACAATGAGCAGTTCTTC
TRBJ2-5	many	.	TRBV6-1	CASRKGGETQYF	TGTGCCAGCAGGAAGGGTGGGGAGACCCAGTACTTC
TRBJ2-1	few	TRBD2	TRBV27	CASGPSGSNDEQFF	TGTGCCAGCGGTCCTAGCGGGAGCAACGATGAGCAGTTCTTC
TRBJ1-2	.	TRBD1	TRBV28	CASSLCANTGQGHGGYTF	TGTGCCAGCAGTTTGTGCGCAAATACGGGACAGGGGCATGGTGGCTACACCTTC
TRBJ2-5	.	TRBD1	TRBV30	CAWGGQGSETQYF	TGTGCCTGGGGGGGACAGGGTTCCGAGACCCAGTACTTC
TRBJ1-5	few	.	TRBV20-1	CSASQGAGSNQPQHF	TGCAGTGCTAGTCAGGGAGCTGGGAGCAATCAGCCCCAGCATTTT
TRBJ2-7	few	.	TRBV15	CATSRARGPYEQYF	TGTGCCACCAGCAGAGCCAGGGGACCCTACGAGCAGTACTTC
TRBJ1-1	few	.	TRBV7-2	CASSLNPPEAFF	TGTGCCAGCAGCTTAAATCCCCCTGAAGCTTTCTTT
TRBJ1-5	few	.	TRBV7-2	CASTRTNQPQHF	TGTGCCAGCACCCGCACCAATCAGCCCCAGCATTTT